A single T cell receptor (beta chain) is shown here with its context. These data come from a study of T cells after yellow fever vaccination. TCRdb itself ran the 5' RACE reads through MiXCR, one entry per CDR3 protein. The sample shows roughly 500,000 distinct CDR3 sequences, 15% to 20% of them seen only once. CDR3 length: 12 amino acids. V lost 8 bases, J lost 12 bases, and 7 bases stayed unmatched. Germline assignment: CDR1 WNHNN and CDR2 SYGVQD (reference sequence). Sequenced here: PBMCs, sampled 15 days after the yellow fever booster vaccination. This clonotype was obtained from a man aged 25-45 years who received the YFV17D yellow fever vaccine. The J gene is TRBJ2-1, the V gene TRBV10-1, with 10 bases fitting TRBD1. CDR3 residues: CASQGQGSRQFF. In DNA form, the CDR3 reads TGCGCCAGCCAGGGACAGGGGAGCCGGCAGTTCTTC.